The entry that follows covers one T cell receptor beta chain sequence. This record comes from a study of blood T cell repertoires in COVID-19. Across the whole study: COVID-19 samples, acute and convalescent, were from the United States, Italy and Spain. Sources were T cells, B-cell-depleted T cells, or PBMCs; the material itself was cDNA or gDNA.

The CDR3 has 15 residues. Germline trimming cut 5 bases from V and 3 bases from J; bases unmatched to any gene: 7. The germline gives CDR1 SEHNR, CDR2 FQNEAQ (reference sequence). Authors' data handling: From reference gene primer amplification, estimates of nucleated cell counts were derived. Method: immunoSEQ multiplex PCR; TCRdb's copy keeps in-frame clones and lacks some. The D gene and trimming were derived from the DNA, and the V and J assignments and clone size from that table. Of 120,000 to 150,000 clones in the sample, around 80% were seen once. The genes are TRBV7-9 and TRBJ1-3; 7 positions match TRBD1. This TCR derives from a man aged 55 to 70 with acute or convalescent COVID-19. The sequencing sample was made of peripheral blood. The CDR3, as DNA: TGTGCCAGCAGCGACTACAGGGGCCGTGGAAACACCATATATTTT. Translating it yields CASSDYRGRGNTIYF.